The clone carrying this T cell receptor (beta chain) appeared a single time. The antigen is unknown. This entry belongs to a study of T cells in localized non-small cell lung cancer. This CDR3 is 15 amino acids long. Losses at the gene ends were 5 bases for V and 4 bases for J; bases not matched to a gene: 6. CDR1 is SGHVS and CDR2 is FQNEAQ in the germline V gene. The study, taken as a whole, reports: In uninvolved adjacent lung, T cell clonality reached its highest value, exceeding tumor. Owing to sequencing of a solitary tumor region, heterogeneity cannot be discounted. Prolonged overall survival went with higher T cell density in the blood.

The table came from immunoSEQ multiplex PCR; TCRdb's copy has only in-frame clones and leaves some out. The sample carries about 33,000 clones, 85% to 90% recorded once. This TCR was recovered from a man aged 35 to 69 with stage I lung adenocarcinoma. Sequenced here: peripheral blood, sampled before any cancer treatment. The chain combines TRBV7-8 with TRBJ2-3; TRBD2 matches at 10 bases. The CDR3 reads CASSTRTSGSDTQYF. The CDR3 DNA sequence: TGTGCCAGCAGCACCCGGACTAGCGGTTCAGATACGCAGTATTTT.